This TCR beta chain was retrieved from a study of beta chain features in type 1 diabetes. Since all of the isolated RNA was reverse transcribed, expressed TCRB transcripts were what got sequenced. The method was immunoSEQ multiplex PCR; TCRdb's version includes in-frame clones alone and lacks a portion of them. The profile shows about 450,000 clones, about 10% of them singletons. The authors sorted CD4+ naive, central memory, regulatory and stem cell-like memory cells via CD45RO/CCR7/CD25/CD127/CD95/CD27. The CDR3 has 14 residues. V shed 1 base and J shed 0 bases, with 5 bases lying between them. Germline loops: CDR1 MGHRA, CDR2 YSYEKL. This clone was observed a handful of times.

This clonotype was sampled from a woman under 30 in good health. Sequencing input: naive CD4+ T cells from blood. The rearrangement links TRBV4-1 to TRBJ2-3; D remains ambiguous. CDR3 coding DNA: TGCGCCAGCAGCCAAGTTCTCAGCACAGATACGCAGTATTTT. Translation gives CASSQVLSTDTQYF.